This TCR beta chain was identified during a study of CD8 T cells in ankylosing spondylitis. Regarding the study as a whole: Apparently characteristic of ankylosing spondylitis blood was a TCR beta motif (under ten highly homologous variants).

This clonotype occurred a few times. Antigen unknown. TCRdb independently ran MiXCR on the 5' RACE reads; one entry per CDR3 protein. Of about 800,000 distinct CDR3 sequences in the sample, roughly 12% were seen once. V was pared by 5 bases and J by 9 bases, with 15 bases between. The germline CDR1 and CDR2 sequences are SGHRS and YFSETQ. This CDR3 has 13 residues. The receptor's source is a male donor with ankylosing spondylitis. The V and J genes are TRBV5-1 and TRBJ1-5; no clear D. What was sequenced was blood, either unsorted or a sorted T cell fraction (not recorded which). The CDR3 reads CASRQKMDTPQHF. The CDR3 nucleotides are TGCGCCAGCAGGCAGAAGATGGATACGCCCCAGCATTTT.